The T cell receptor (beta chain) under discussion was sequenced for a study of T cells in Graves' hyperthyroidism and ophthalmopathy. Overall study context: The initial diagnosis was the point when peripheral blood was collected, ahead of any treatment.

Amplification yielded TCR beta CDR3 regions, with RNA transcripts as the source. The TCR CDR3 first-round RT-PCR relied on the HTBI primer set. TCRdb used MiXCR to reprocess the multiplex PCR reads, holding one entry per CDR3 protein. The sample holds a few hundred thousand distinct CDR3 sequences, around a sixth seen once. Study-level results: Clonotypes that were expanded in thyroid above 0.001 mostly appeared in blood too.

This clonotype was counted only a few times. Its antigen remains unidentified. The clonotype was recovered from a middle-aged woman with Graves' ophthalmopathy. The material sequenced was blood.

DNA for the CDR3: TGCGCCAGCAGCTTGGAACCCCTGACGACTAACTATGGCTACACCTTC. Translation: CASSLEPLTTNYGYTF. The chain has TRBV5-1 and TRBJ1-2; D is uncertain. The CDR3 has 16 residues. V was trimmed by 0 bases and J by 0 bases, leaving 12 bases between them. The germline V gene has CDR1 SGHRS and CDR2 YFSETQ.